These T cell receptor beta chains were read from a single sample in a study of cytomegalovirus exposure and HLA in healthy donors. Method: immunoSEQ multiplex PCR; TCRdb's copy keeps in-frame clones and lacks some. The sample gives around 180,000 clones, almost 85% of which show up once; around 5% is in the top ten. Sequencing was carried out using PBMCs. These receptors all come from a girl aged 5 to 17 in good health and CMV-seropositive. Each CDR3 is given with its conserved first and last residue. D genes are given only for firm matches. Size is omitted from some rows. Given values are once, few, many or a class for expanded clones.

>TRBJ2-3|TRBD2|.|TRBV11-2
CASSFLRGGRRSTDTQYF
TGTGCCAGCAGCTTTCTGCGGGGGGGCAGAAGGTCCACAGATACGCAGTATTTT
>TRBJ1-2|TRBD1|.|TRBV9
CASSPQGADYGYTF
TGTGCCAGCAGCCCACAGGGGGCAGACTATGGCTACACCTTC
>TRBJ1-1|.|.|TRBV11-3
CASSLVQGRNTEAFF
TGTGCCAGCAGCTTAGTCCAGGGGAGGAACACTGAAGCTTTCTTT
>TRBJ1-6|.|.|TRBV5-1
CASSLSGGNSYNSPLHF
TGCGCCAGCAGCCTCTCCGGGGGGAACTCCTATAATTCACCCCTCCACTTT
>TRBJ2-7|TRBD2|.|TRBV28
CASRGSSGGPSSYEQYF
TGTGCCTCTCGGGGGTCCAGCGGGGGCCCTTCCTCCTACGAGCAGTACTTC
>TRBJ2-1|TRBD1|.|TRBV5-1
CASSLRTGNYNEQFF
TGCGCCAGCAGCTTGCGGACAGGGAACTACAATGAGCAGTTCTTC
>TRBJ2-7|TRBD1|.|TRBV5-1
CASSPTGGNYEQYF
TGCGCCAGCAGTCCGACAGGGGGAAACTACGAGCAGTACTTC
>TRBJ2-1|TRBD2|.|TRBV12-5
CASGLVAIGLAARGNYNEQFF
TGTGCTAGTGGTTTGGTAGCAATCGGGCTAGCGGCGCGAGGGAACTACAATGAGCAGTTCTTC
>TRBJ1-1|.|.|TRBV10-3
CAISVGGGTKTEAFF
TGTGCCATCAGTGTTGGGGGGGGCACGAAGACTGAAGCTTTCTTT
>TRBJ2-2|.|once|TRBV5-1
CASSSETRRDGELFF
TGCGCCAGCAGCTCAGAGACTAGGCGGGACGGGGAGCTGTTTTTT
>TRBJ2-1|.|once|TRBV29-1
CSVDNRDTYNEQFF
TGCAGCGTTGATAACAGGGACACCTACAATGAGCAGTTCTTC
>TRBJ2-7|.|once|TRBV9
CASSLGPPYEQYF
TGTGCCAGCAGCCTGGGGCCACCCTACGAGCAGTACTTC
>TRBJ2-5|.|.|TRBV18
CASSPLVQETQYF
TGTGCCAGCTCACCACTAGTTCAAGAGACCCAGTACTTC
>TRBJ1-1|.|.|TRBV18
CASSPLVNTEAFF
TGTGCCAGCTCACCACTAGTTAACACTGAAGCTTTCTTT
>TRBJ1-1|.|once|TRBV6-5
CASSYSQGGQNTEAFF
TGTGCCAGCAGTTACAGTCAGGGTGGACAGAACACTGAAGCTTTCTTT
>TRBJ1-5|TRBD1|.|TRBV6-1
CASSRTGIGNQPQHF
TGTGCCAGCAGTCGGACAGGGATAGGCAATCAGCCCCAGCATTTT
>TRBJ1-2|.|.|TRBV5-6
CASSLLGVVGYTF
TGTGCCAGCAGCTTACTCGGGGTTGTTGGCTACACCTTC
>TRBJ2-7|.|.|TRBV28
CASSLRSASYEQYF
TGTGCCAGCAGTTTGAGAAGCGCCTCCTACGAGCAGTACTTC
>TRBJ2-7|.|.|TRBV9
CASSAAQGINEQYF
TGTGCCAGCAGCGCTGCCCAGGGAATCAACGAGCAGTACTTC
>TRBJ2-5|TRBD1|.|TRBV9
CASSLTGTGQETQYF
TGTGCCAGCAGCCTCACCGGGACAGGGCAGGAGACCCAGTACTTC
>TRBJ2-1|TRBD2|.|TRBV5-4
CASSLPPAGEGNEQFF
TGTGCCAGCAGCCTACCTCCAGCGGGGGAGGGAAATGAGCAGTTCTTC
>TRBJ2-1|.|once|TRBV27
CASSLSRTPIIEQFF
TGTGCCAGCAGTTTATCCCGGACACCCATCATTGAGCAGTTCTTC
>TRBJ2-4|TRBD1|.|TRBV6-1
CASSAGTVAKNIQYF
TGTGCCAGCAGTGCTGGGACAGTAGCCAAAAACATTCAGTACTTC
>TRBJ1-2|.|.|TRBV6-1
CASSRAPNYGYTF
TGTGCCAGCAGTCGCGCACCGAACTATGGCTACACCTTC
>TRBJ2-7|.|.|TRBV6-1
CASTRVGEQYF
TGTGCCAGCACGAGGGTAGGGGAGCAGTACTTC
>TRBJ1-2|.|few|TRBV18
CASSPLSRLEVGGYTF
TGTGCCAGCTCACCGCTGTCAAGGTTGGAGGTGGGTGGCTACACCTTC
>TRBJ2-7|TRBD2|.|TRBV5-1
CASSLTSGAYEQYF
TGCGCCAGCAGCTTGACTAGCGGGGCCTACGAGCAGTACTTC
>TRBJ1-5|TRBD1|.|TRBV19
CASSNRGQGPNQPQHF
TGTGCCAGTAGTAACCGGGGACAGGGGCCGAATCAGCCCCAGCATTTT
>TRBJ2-5|.|.|TRBV4-2
CASSPSSGGYQETQYF
TGTGCCAGCAGCCCTTCGAGCGGAGGATACCAAGAGACCCAGTACTTC
>TRBJ2-7|TRBD1|few|TRBV2
CASSGDRVDEQYF
TGTGCCAGCAGTGGAGACAGGGTAGACGAGCAGTACTTC
>TRBJ2-2|.|.|TRBV15
CATSRGLAVGVGELFF
TGTGCCACCAGCAGAGGTTTAGCGGTAGGGGTCGGGGAGCTGTTTTTT
>TRBJ2-1|TRBD2|.|TRBV30
CAWSAGRAGTSGTKQFF
TGTGCCTGGAGTGCAGGGAGGGCCGGAACTAGCGGGACGAAGCAGTTCTTC
>TRBJ1-3|.|.|TRBV18
CASSPAETDGNTIYF
TGTGCCAGCTCTCCAGCGGAGACAGACGGAAACACCATATATTTT
>TRBJ2-5|.|.|TRBV9
CASSVGGRGTQETQYF
TGTGCCAGCAGCGTAGGGGGGAGGGGGACACAAGAGACCCAGTACTTC
>TRBJ1-2|TRBD1|few|TRBV6-1
CASRGTGDYGYTF
TGTGCCAGCAGGGGAACAGGGGACTATGGCTACACCTTC
>TRBJ2-7|TRBD2|.|TRBV5-1
CASSLDGGDEQYF
TGCGCCAGCAGCTTGGACGGGGGGGACGAGCAGTACTTC
>TRBJ1-1|.|.|TRBV11-2
CASSLGGNTEAFF
TGTGCCAGCAGCTTGGGGGGTAACACTGAAGCTTTCTTT
>TRBJ1-2|.|.|TRBV5-1
CASSLDLQGYGYTF
TGCGCCAGCAGCTTGGACTTACAGGGCTATGGCTACACCTTC
>TRBJ2-5|.|.|TRBV6-1
CASSGNRETQYF
TGTGCCAGCAGTGGCAACAGGGAGACCCAGTACTTC
>TRBJ2-6|.|few|TRBV11-2
CAAGQLRSGANVLTF
TGTGCCGCGGGACAGCTACGGTCTGGGGCCAACGTCCTGACTTTC
>TRBJ1-2|.|.|TRBV27
CASSSGTFYGYTF
TGTGCCAGCAGTTCCGGGACATTCTATGGCTACACCTTC
>TRBJ1-4|.|.|TRBV9
CASSVTGKNEKLFF
TGTGCCAGCAGCGTTACAGGGAAAAATGAAAAACTGTTTTTT
>TRBJ2-5|.|.|TRBV6-5
CASSYTRDYQETQYF
TGTGCCAGCAGTTACACTCGGGACTACCAAGAGACCCAGTACTTC
>TRBJ1-1|.|.|TRBV7-3
CASSTRQRNNTEAFF
TGTGCCAGCAGCACGCGACAGCGCAACAACACTGAAGCTTTCTTT
>TRBJ2-5|TRBD1|.|TRBV11-3
CASSSRDRETQYF
TGTGCCAGCAGCTCCCGGGACAGAGAGACCCAGTACTTC
>TRBJ2-7|TRBD1|.|TRBV4-1
CASSRGQGPTYEQYF
TGCGCCAGCAGCCGCGGACAGGGGCCTACCTACGAGCAGTACTTC
>TRBJ2-5|TRBD1|.|TRBV18
CASSPNRDRETQYF
TGTGCCAGCTCACCGAACCGGGACAGGGAGACCCAGTACTTC
>TRBJ1-4|TRBD1|.|TRBV7-6
CASSPGQANEKLFF
TGTGCCAGCAGCCCCGGACAGGCTAATGAAAAACTGTTTTTT
>TRBJ1-4|.|.|TRBV19
CASSDRFSTNEKLFF
TGTGCCAGTAGTGACAGATTTTCAACTAATGAAAAACTGTTTTTT